This entry concerns a single T cell receptor beta chain. The CDR3 loop spans 16 amino acids. Trimming pared 1 base from V and 1 base from J, leaving 12 bases between. In germline, CDR1 is SGHKS, CDR2 YYEKEE (reference sequence). This sample was included in a study of early stage breast cancer tumors. TCRdb's copy holds only in-frame clones and misses some; the assay was immunoSEQ multiplex PCR. This table holds over 25,000 clones, approximately 75% found once. Sequencing was carried out using blood. The chain joins TRBV5-5 to TRBJ2-1, with a weak D call TRBD1 (5 bases). The receptor was isolated from a person aged 45-65 years with breast cancer. This chain's CDR3 is CASSLLPPGSYNEQFF. Written as DNA, the CDR3 is TGTGCCAGCAGCTTGTTACCCCCAGGGTCCTACAATGAGCAGTTCTTC.